This T cell receptor (beta chain) was documented in a study of OX40 agonist ivuxolimab in advanced cancers. Regarding the study in general: Ivuxolimab was a fully human IgG2 agonistic monoclonal antibody targeting the costimulatory receptor OX40 (CD134). Intravenous ivuxolimab was administered to patients every 2 weeks at six dose levels: 0.01, 0.1, 0.3, 1.5, 3 and 10 mg/kg. Among the approximately 50 dose-escalation patients, about 20 had hepatocellular carcinoma, roughly 15 melanoma, 9 renal cell carcinoma and 9 head and neck cancer. In the dose-escalation cohort, 75% to 90% of patients were male, and the mean age was around 65 years with a range of about 20 to 80. Patients were allowed to have had prior anti-PD-1, anti-PD-L1 or anti-CTLA-4 therapy, and approximately 40% of the dose-escalation patients had previously received checkpoint inhibitors. Three dose-escalation patients achieved partial responses, one with hepatocellular carcinoma and two with cutaneous melanoma. The point of sequencing TCRbeta in the periphery was to test whether ivuxolimab changed TCR sequence diversity and drove clonal T-cell expansion. The paper describes the monotherapy dose-escalation part (N of about 52 patients) of the phase I trial of ivuxolimab.

To sequence the TCRbeta CDR3 region, genomic DNA was isolated from the sorted cells. The immunoSEQ Assay was used for sequencing of TCRbeta CDR3 regions. Not all clones reach the TCRdb copy of this immuneACCESS table, which keeps in-frame sequences only. Checked studies attribute under half of the gap to unresolved V genes and leave the rest unexplained. Present in this sample are over 40,000 clones, roughly 80% of which were seen just once. The ten largest clones represent 4.6% of the sample. The trial excluded patients who had a history of autoimmune disease or were on systemic immunosuppression. Peripheral blood for TCR sequencing was collected from all dose cohorts at baseline, on cycle 4 day 1, and on cycle 7 day 1. Samples were obtained from an open-label, multicenter, first-in-human phase I dose-escalation trial of ivuxolimab. The trial enrolled adults with locally advanced or metastatic head and neck squamous cell, hepatocellular, melanoma or renal cell carcinoma. Before TCR sequencing, CD4+ T cells and CD8+ T cells from peripheral blood were sorted into separate populations.

The sample holds one count of this clone. The antigen it recognizes is unknown. No quality values exist for individual bases; no much larger clone is one base distant. The CDR3 holds 15 amino acids from the cysteine to the phenylalanine. Of the read, only the CDR3 DNA is kept; its 45 bases are in frame from base 1. Taken from the germline V gene (reference sequence), the CDR1 and CDR2 loops are GTSNPN and SVGIG. V gives up 5 bases and J gives up 0 bases, and the segment between their germline ends measures 14 bases. General study outcomes and caveats: Low levels of normalized T-cell clonal expansion were also seen in some patients who did not respond. The antigen specificity of the peripheral T cells that underwent clonal expansion was not determined. After ivuxolimab, expanded clones were on average more numerous among CD8+ T cells than among CD4+ T cells. In partial responders in the 0.1-3.0 mg/kg groups, normalized peripheral clonal expansion was found to be among the lowest, especially among CD8+ T cells. At doses of 0.1 to 3.0 mg/kg, clonal expansion of both CD4+ and CD8+ blood T cells was observed from baseline to week 6.

This sequence was found in an adult with an advanced solid tumor such as melanoma, head and neck, liver or kidney cancer. The material was CD4+ or CD8+ T cells sorted from blood, obtained in a trial of the OX40 agonist ivuxolimab. The chain uses TRBV30 and TRBJ2-4, with TRBD1 as a weak D call on 6 bases. The nucleotides are TGTGCCTGGGGGGGCAGGGTAGTAGCCAAAAACATTCAGTACTTC. Translated, this gives CAWGGRVVAKNIQYF.